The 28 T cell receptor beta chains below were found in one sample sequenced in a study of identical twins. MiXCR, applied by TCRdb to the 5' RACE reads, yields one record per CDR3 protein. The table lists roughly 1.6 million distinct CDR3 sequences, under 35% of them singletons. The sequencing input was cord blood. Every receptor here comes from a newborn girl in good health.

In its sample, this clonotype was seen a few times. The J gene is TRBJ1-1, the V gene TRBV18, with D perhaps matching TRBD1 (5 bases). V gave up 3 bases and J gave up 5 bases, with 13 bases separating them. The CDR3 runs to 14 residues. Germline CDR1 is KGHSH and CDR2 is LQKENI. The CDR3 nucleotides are TGTGCCAGCTCACCGGGACGGGGAGGGACTGAAGCTTTCTTT. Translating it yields CASSPGRGGTEAFF.

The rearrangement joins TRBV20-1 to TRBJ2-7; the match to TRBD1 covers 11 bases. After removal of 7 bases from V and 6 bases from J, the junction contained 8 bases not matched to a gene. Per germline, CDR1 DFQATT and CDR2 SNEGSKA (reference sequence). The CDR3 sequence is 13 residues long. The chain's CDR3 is CSVSGTGGSEQYF. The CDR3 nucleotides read TGCAGTGTGTCAGGGACAGGGGGTAGCGAGCAGTACTTC.

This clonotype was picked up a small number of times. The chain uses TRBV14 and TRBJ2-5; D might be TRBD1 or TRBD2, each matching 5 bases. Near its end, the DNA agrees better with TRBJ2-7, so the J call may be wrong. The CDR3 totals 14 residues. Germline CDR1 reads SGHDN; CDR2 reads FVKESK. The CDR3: CASSQDSGTGEQYF. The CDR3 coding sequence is TGTGCCAGCAGCCAAGACTCCGGGACCGGCGAGCAGTACTTC.

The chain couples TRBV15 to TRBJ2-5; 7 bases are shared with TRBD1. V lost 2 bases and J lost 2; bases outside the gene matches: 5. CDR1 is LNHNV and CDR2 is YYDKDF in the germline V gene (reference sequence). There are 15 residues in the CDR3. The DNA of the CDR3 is TGTGCCACCAGCAGATCTCCGGGACAGCAAGAGACCCAGTACTTC. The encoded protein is CATSRSPGQQETQYF.

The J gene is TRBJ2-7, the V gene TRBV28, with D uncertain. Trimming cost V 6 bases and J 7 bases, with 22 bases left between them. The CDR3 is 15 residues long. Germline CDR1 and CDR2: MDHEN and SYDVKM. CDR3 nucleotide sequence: TGTGCCAGCAGCCCCGGGTGGCCGGCAAATTGGGAGCAGTACTTC. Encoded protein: CASSPGWPANWEQYF.

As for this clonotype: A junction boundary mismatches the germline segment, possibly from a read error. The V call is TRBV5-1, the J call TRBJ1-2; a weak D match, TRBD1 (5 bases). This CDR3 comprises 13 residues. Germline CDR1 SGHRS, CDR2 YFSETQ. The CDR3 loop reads CAGSQDIYYGHTF. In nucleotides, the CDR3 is TGCGCCGGCAGCCAGGACATTTACTATGGCCACACCTTC.

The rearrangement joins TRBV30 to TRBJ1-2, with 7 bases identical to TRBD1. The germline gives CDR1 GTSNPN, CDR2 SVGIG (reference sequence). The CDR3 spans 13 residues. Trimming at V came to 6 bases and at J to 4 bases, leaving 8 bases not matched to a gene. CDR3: CACRQGNFYGYTF. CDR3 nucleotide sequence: TGTGCCTGCCGACAGGGTAATTTCTATGGCTACACCTTC.

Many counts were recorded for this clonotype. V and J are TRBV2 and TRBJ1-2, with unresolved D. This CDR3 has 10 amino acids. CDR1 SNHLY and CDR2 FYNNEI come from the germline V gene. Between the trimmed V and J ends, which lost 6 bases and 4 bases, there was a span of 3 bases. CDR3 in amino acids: CASRPYGYTF. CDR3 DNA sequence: TGTGCCAGCAGGCCCTATGGCTACACCTTC.

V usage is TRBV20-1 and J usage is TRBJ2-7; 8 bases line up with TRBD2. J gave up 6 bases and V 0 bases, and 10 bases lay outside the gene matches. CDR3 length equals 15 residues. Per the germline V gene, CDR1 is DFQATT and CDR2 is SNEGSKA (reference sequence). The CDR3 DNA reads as TGCAGTGCTAGAGATGACGGGAGGGCCCGCTTCGAGCAGTACTTC. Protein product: CSARDDGRARFEQYF.

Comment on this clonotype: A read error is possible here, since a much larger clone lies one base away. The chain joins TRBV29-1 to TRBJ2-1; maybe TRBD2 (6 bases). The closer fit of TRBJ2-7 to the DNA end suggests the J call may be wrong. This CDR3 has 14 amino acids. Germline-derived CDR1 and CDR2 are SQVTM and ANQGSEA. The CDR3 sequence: CSVHSRDTYNEQYF. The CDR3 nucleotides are TGCAGCGTTCATTCGCGGGATACCTACAATGAGCAGTACTTC.

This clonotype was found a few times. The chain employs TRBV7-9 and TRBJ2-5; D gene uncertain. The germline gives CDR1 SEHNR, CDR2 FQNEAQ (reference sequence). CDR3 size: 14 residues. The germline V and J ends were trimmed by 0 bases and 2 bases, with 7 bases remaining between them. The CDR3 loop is CASSLAPEQETQYF. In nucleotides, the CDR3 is TGTGCCAGCAGCTTAGCGCCTGAGCAAGAGACCCAGTACTTC.

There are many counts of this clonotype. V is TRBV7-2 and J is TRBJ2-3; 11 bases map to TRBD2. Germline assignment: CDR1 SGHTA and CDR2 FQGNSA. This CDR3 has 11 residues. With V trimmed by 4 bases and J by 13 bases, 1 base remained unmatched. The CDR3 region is CASSSGLAEYF. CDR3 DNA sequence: TGTGCCAGCAGCTCGGGACTAGCGGAGTATTTT.

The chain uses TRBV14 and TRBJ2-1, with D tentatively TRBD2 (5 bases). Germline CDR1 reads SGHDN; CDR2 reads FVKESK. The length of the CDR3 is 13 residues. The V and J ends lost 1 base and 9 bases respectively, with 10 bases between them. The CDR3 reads CASSQVGGFEQFF. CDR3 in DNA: TGTGCCAGCAGCCAAGTAGGCGGGTTTGAGCAGTTCTTC.

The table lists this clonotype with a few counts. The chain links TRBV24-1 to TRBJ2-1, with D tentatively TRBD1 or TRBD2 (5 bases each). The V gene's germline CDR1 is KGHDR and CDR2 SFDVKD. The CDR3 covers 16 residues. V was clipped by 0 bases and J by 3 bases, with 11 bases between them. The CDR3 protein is CATSDLGRGDYNEQFF. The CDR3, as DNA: TGTGCCACCAGTGATTTGGGTAGGGGAGACTACAATGAGCAGTTCTTC.

The CDR3 protein is CASSWQVGNGYTF. DNA of the CDR3: TGTGCCAGCAGTTGGCAGGTTGGGAATGGCTACACCTTC. The gene calls are TRBV28 and TRBJ1-2; D gene unclear. In germline, CDR1 is MDHEN, CDR2 SYDVKM. The V end lost 4 bases, the J end lost 6 bases, and 12 bases lay between the germline ends. The CDR3 totals 13 residues.

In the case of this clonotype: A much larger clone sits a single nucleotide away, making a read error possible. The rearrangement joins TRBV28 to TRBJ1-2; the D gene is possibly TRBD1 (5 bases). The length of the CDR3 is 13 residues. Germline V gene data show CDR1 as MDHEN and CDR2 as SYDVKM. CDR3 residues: CAGSLDRPYGYTF. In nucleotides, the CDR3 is TGTGCCGGCAGCCTTGACAGACCGTATGGCTACACCTTC.

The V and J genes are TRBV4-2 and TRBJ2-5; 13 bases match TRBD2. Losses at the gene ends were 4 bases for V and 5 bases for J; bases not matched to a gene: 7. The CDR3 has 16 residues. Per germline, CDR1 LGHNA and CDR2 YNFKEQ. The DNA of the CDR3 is TGTGCCAGCAGCCTCCGGACTAGCGGGAGAACTGAGACCCAGTACTTC. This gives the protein CASSLRTSGRTETQYF.

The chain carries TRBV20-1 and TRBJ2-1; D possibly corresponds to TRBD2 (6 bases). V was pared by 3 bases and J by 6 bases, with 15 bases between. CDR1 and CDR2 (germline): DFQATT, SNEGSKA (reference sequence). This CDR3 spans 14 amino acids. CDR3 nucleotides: TGCAGTGCTAGGGATGACCGGGACTCCAATGAGCAGTTCTTC. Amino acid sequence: CSARDDRDSNEQFF.

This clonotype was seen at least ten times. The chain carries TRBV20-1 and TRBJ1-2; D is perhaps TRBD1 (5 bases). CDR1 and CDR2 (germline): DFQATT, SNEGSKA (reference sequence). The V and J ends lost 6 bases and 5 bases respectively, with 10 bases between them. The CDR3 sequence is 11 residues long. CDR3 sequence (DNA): TGCAGTGCCACGGGGCTATATGGCTACACCTTC. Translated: CSATGLYGYTF.

In DNA form, the CDR3 reads TGTGCCAGCAGCTTATACGGGGGCCAGAACACTGAAGCTTTCTTT. Translation: CASSLYGGQNTEAFF. The chain links TRBV7-6 to TRBJ1-1, with D tentatively TRBD1 (6 bases). This CDR3 region has 15 residues. Germline CDR1 is SGHVS and CDR2 is FNYEAQ. The V end was cut by 2 bases, the J end by 1 base, with 11 bases between.

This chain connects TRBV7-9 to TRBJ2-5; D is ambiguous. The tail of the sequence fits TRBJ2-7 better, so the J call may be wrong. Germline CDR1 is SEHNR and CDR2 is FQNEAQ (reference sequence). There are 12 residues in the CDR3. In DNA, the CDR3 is TGTGCCAGCAGCGTCACCGACTACGAGCAGTACTTC. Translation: CASSVTDYEQYF.

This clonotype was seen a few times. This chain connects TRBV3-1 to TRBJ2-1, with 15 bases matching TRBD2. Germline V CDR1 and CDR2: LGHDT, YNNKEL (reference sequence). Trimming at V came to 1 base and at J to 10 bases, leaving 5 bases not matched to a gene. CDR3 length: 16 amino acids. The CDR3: CASSQAGLAGGVEQFF. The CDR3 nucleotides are TGTGCCAGCAGCCAAGCCGGACTAGCGGGGGGGGTAGAGCAGTTCTTC.

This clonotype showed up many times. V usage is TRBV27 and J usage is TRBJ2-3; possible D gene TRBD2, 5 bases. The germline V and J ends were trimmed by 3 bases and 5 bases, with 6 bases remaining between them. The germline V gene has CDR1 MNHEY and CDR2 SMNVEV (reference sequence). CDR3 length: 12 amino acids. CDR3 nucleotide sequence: TGTGCCAGCAGTTTCAGCGGAGATACGCAGTATTTT. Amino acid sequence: CASSFSGDTQYF.

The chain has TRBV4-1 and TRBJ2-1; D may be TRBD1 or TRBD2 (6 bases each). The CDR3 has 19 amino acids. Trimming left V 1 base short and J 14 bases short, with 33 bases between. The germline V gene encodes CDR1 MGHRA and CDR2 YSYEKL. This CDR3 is CASSQVLTGKRERRGCKFF. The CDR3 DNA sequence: TGCGCCAGCAGCCAAGTACTTACAGGGAAAAGGGAAAGACGGGGGTGTAAGTTCTTC.

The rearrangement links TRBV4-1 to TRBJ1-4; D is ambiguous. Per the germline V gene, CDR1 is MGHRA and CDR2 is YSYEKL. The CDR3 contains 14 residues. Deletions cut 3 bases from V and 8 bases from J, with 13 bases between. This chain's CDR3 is CASSQAGLKEKLFF. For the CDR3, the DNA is TGCGCCAGCAGCCAGGCCGGCCTCAAGGAAAAACTGTTTTTT.

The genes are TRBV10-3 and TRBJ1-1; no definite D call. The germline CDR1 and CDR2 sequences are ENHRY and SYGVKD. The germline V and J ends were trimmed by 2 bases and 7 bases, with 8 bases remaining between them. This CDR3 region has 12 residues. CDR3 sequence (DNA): TGTGCCATCAGTGAGCAAAGATTTGAAGCTTTCTTT. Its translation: CAISEQRFEAFF.

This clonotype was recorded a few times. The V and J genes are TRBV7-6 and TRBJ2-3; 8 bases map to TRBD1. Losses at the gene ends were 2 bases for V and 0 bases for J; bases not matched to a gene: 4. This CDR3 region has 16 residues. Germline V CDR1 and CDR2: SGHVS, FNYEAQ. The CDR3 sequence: CASSLLDRGSTDTQYF. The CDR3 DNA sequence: TGTGCCAGCAGCTTACTCGACAGGGGAAGCACAGATACGCAGTATTTT.

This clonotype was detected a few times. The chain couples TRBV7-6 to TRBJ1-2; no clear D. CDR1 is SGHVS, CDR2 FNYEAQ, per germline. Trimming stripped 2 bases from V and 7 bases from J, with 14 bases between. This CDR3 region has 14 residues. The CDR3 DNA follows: TGTGCCAGCAGCTTACCTAGCGGCCTAGGTGGCTACACCTTC. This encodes CASSLPSGLGGYTF.